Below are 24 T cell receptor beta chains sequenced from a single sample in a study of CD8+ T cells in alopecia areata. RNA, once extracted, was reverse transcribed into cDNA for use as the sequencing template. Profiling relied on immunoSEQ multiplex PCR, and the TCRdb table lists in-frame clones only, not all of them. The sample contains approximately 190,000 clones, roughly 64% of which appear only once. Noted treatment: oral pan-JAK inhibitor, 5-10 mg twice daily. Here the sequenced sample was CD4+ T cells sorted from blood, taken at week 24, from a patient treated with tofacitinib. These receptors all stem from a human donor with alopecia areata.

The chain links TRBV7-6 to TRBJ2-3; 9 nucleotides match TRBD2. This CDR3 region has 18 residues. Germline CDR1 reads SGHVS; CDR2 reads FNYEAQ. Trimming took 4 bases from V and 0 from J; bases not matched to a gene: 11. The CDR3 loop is CASSSPRPTSGSTDTQYF. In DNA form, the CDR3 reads TGTGCCAGCAGCTCTCCGAGGCCGACTAGCGGTAGCACAGATACGCAGTATTTT. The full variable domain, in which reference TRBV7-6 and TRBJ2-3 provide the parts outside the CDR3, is GAGVSQSPRYKVTKRGQDVALRCDPISGHVSLYWYRQALGQGPEFLTYFNYEAQQDKSGLPNDRFSAERPEGSISTLTIQRTEQRDSAMYRCASSSPRPTSGSTDTQYFGPGTRLTVL.

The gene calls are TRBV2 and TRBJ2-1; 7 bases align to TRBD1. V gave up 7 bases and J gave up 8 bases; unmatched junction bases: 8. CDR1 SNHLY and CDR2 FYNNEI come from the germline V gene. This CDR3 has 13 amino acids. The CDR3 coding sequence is TGTGCCAGCATCTCACAGGGGATCGATGAGCAGTTCTTC. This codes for CASISQGIDEQFF.

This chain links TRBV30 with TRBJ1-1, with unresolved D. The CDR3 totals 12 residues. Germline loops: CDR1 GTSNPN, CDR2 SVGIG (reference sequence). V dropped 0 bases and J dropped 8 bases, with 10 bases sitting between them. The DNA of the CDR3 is TGTGCCTGGAGTGTGAGTGGCCGAGAAGCTTTCTTT. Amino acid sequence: CAWSVSGREAFF.

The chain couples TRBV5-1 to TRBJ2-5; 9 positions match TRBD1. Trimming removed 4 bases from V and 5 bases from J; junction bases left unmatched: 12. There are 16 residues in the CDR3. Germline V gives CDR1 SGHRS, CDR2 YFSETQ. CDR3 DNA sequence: TGCGCCAGCAGCCCGTTGTTGTTTGGGACAGGGGAGACCCAGTACTTC. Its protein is CASSPLLFGTGETQYF.

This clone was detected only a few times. The CDR3 DNA reads as TGCAGCGTTGATAGAGCGGGGATGAACACTGAAGCTTTCTTT. It encodes CSVDRAGMNTEAFF. The J gene is TRBJ1-1, the V gene TRBV29-1; no clear D gene. The CDR3 runs 14 residues. Germline loops: CDR1 SQVTM, CDR2 ANQGSEA. V was shortened by 3 bases and J by 0 bases, with 11 bases between the two germline ends.

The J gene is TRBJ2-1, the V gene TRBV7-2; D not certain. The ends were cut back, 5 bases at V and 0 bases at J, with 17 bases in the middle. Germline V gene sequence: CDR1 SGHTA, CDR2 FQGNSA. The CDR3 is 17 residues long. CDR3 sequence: CASSSRRTASSYNEQFF. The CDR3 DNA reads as TGTGCCAGCAGCAGCCGAAGGACGGCCAGCTCCTACAATGAGCAGTTCTTC.

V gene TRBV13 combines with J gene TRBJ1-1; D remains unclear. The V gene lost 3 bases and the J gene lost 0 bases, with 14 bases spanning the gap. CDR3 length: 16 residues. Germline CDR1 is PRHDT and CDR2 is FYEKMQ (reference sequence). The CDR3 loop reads CASSFGYSNMNTEAFF. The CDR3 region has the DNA TGTGCCAGCAGCTTTGGGTACAGCAACATGAACACTGAAGCTTTCTTT.

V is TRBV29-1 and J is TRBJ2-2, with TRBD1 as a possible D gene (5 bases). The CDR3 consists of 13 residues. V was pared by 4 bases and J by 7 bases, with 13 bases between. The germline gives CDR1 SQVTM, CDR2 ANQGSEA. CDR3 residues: CSVAHGAGGELFF. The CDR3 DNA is TGCAGCGTTGCCCATGGGGCAGGCGGGGAGCTGTTTTTT.

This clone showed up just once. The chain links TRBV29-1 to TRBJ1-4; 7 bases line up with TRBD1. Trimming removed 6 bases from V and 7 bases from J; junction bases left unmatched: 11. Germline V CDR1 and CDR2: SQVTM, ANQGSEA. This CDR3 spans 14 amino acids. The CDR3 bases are TGCAGCGTAGTTAACAGGGGCGGAGTTGAAAAACTGTTTTTT. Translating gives CSVVNRGGVEKLFF.

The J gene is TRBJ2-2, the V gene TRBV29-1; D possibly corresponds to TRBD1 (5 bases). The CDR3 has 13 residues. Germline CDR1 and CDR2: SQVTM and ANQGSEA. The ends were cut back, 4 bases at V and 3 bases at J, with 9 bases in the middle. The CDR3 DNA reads TGCAGCGTTGGACAGACATACACCGGGGAGCTGTTTTTT. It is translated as CSVGQTYTGELFF.

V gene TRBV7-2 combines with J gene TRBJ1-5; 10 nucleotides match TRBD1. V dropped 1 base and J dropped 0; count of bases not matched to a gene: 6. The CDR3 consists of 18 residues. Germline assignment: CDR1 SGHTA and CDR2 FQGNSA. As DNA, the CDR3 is TGTGCCAGCAGCTTAGTTTCGACAGGGGGCCATAGCAATCAGCCCCAGCATTTT. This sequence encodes CASSLVSTGGHSNQPQHF.

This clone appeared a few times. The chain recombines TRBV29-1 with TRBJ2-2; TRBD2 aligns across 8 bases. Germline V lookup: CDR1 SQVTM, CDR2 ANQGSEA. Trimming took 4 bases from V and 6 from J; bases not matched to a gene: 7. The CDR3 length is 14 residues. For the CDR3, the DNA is TGCAGCGTTGCGCTAGCGGGTGGGGCCGGGGAGCTGTTTTTT. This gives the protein CSVALAGGAGELFF.

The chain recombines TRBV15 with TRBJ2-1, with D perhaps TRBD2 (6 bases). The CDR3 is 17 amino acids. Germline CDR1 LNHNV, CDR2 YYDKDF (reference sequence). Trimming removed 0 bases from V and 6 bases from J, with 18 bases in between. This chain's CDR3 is CATSRDRGSPGGNEQFF. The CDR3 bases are TGTGCCACCAGCAGAGATCGGGGCTCCCCCGGGGGCAATGAGCAGTTCTTC.

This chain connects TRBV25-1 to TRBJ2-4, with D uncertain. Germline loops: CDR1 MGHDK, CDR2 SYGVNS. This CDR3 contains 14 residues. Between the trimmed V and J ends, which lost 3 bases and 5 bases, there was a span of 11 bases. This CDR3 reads CASSEPGDQNIQYF. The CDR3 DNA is TGTGCCAGCAGTGAGCCAGGAGATCAAAACATTCAGTACTTC.

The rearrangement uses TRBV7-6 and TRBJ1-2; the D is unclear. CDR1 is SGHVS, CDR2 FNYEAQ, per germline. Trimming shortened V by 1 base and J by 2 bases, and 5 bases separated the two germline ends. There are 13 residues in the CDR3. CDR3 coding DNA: TGTGCCAGCAGCTTAGGGCAGAACTATGGCTACACCTTC. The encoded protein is CASSLGQNYGYTF. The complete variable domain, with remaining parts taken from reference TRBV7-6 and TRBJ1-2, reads GAGVSQSPRYKVTKRGQDVALRCDPISGHVSLYWYRQALGQGPEFLTYFNYEAQQDKSGLPNDRFSAERPEGSISTLTIQRTEQRDSAMYRCASSLGQNYGYTFGSGTRLTVV.

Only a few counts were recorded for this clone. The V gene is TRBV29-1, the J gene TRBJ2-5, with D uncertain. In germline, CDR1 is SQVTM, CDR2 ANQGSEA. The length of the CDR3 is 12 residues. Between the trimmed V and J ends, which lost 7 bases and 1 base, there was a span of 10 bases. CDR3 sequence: CSALGFQETQYF. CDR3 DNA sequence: TGCAGCGCACTGGGGTTCCAAGAGACCCAGTACTTC.

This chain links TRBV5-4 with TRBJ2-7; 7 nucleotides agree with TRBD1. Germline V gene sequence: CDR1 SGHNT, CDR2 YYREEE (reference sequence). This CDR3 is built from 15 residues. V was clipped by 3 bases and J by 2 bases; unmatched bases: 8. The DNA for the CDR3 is TGTGCCAGCAGCTCCACATCGACAGGGACCTACGAGCAGTACTTC. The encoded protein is CASSSTSTGTYEQYF.

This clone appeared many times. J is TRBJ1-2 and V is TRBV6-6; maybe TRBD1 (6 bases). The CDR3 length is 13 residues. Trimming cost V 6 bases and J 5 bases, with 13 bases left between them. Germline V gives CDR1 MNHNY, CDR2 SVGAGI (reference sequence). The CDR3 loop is CASSPQGQYGYTF. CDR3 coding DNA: TGTGCCAGCAGCCCACAGGGTCAGTATGGCTACACCTTC.

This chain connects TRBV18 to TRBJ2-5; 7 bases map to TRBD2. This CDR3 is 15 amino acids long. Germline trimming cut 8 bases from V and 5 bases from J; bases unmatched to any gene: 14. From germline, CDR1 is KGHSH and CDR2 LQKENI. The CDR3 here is CASRNGTTLVETQYF. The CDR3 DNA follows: TGTGCCAGCCGTAACGGGACTACACTGGTGGAGACCCAGTACTTC. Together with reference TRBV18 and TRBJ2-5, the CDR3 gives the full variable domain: NAGVMQNPRHLVRRRGQEARLRCSPMKGHSHVYWYRQLPEEGLKFMVYLQKENIIDESGMPKERFSAEFPKEGPSILRIQQVVRGDSAAYFCASRNGTTLVETQYFGPGTRLLVL.

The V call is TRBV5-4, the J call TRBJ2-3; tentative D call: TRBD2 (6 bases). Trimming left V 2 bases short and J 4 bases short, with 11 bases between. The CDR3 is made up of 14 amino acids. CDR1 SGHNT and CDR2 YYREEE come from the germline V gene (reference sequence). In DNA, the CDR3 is TGTGCCAGCAGCTTTGGGACTTTGGCAGATACGCAGTATTTT. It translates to CASSFGTLADTQYF. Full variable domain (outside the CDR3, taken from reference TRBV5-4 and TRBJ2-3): ETGVTQSPTHLIKTRGQQVTLRCSSQSGHNTVSWYQQALGQGPQFIFQYYREEENGRGNFPPRFSGLQFPNYSSELNVNALELDDSALYLCASSFGTLADTQYFGPGTRLTVL.

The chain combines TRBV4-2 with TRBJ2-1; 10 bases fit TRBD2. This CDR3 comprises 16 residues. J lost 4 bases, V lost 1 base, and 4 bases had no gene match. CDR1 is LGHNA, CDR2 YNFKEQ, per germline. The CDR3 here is CASSQGPAGGYNEQFF. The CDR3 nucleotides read TGTGCCAGCAGCCAAGGACCAGCGGGGGGGTACAATGAGCAGTTCTTC.

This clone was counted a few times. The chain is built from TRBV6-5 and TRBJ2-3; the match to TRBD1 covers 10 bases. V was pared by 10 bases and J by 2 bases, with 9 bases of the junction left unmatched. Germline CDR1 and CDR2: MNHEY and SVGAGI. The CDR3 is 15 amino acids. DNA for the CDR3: TGTGCCACCGCCCAGGGGACAGGGGTCACAGATACGCAGTATTTT. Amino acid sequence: CATAQGTGVTDTQYF.

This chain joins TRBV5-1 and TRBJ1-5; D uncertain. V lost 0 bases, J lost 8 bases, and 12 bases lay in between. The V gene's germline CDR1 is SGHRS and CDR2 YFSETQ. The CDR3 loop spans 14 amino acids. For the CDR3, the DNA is TGCGCCAGCAGCTTGGGGGAGGGAACGGAGCCCCAGCATTTT. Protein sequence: CASSLGEGTEPQHF.

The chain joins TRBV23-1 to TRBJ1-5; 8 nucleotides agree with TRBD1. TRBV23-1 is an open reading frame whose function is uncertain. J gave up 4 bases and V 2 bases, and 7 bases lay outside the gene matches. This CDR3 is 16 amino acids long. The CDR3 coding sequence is TGCGCCAGCAGTCAAGAGACAGGGGCACGTAATCAGCCCCAGCATTTT. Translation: CASSQETGARNQPQHF.